This is a list of T cell receptor beta chains from one sample in a study of T cell responses to AZD1222 COVID-19 vaccine. Produced via immunoSEQ multiplex PCR; TCRdb's table is partial and in-frame only. Altogether some 120,000 clones are present, over 75% being singletons, with the ten largest covering roughly 10%. The specimen comprised peripheral blood, sampled on day 0 of AZD1222 vaccination. The receptors shown here come from an adult in good health. Both conserved end residues are part of each CDR3. A D gene is named only where the DNA matches it firmly.

j_gene: TRBJ1-4; d_gene: .; v_gene: TRBV5-6; CDR3aa: CASSTGLAFEKLFF
j_gene: TRBJ1-3; d_gene: .; v_gene: TRBV11-2; CDR3aa: CASSFPGSGNTIYF
j_gene: TRBJ2-1; d_gene: TRBD1; v_gene: TRBV12-5; CDR3aa: CASGPQGNEQFF
j_gene: TRBJ2-3; d_gene: .; v_gene: TRBV3-1/TRBV3-2; CDR3aa: CASSRGLEKDTQYF
j_gene: TRBJ2-3; d_gene: .; v_gene: TRBV5-4; CDR3aa: CASSPGGFTDTQYF
j_gene: TRBJ2-1; d_gene: TRBD2; v_gene: TRBV6-5; CDR3aa: CASSYSSLAVNNEQFF
j_gene: TRBJ1-2; d_gene: .; v_gene: TRBV6-5; CDR3aa: CASSQGPRGYTF
j_gene: TRBJ2-7; d_gene: .; v_gene: TRBV3-1/TRBV3-2; CDR3aa: CASSQDGGRPYEQYF
j_gene: TRBJ1-6; d_gene: .; v_gene: TRBV4-1; CDR3aa: CASSQDGGGQGFSPLHF
j_gene: TRBJ1-5; d_gene: .; v_gene: TRBV6-2/TRBV6-3; CDR3aa: CASSLSGVTSNQPQHF
j_gene: TRBJ2-2; d_gene: .; v_gene: TRBV11-2; CDR3aa: CASSSSGTPTGELFF
j_gene: TRBJ1-1; d_gene: .; v_gene: TRBV5-8; CDR3aa: CASTRRLSNKIF
j_gene: TRBJ1-1; d_gene: TRBD1; v_gene: TRBV18; CDR3aa: CASSPRDRGPVTEAFF
j_gene: TRBJ1-1; d_gene: TRBD1; v_gene: TRBV10-3; CDR3aa: CAISESGTAGNTEAFF
j_gene: TRBJ2-1; d_gene: TRBD1; v_gene: TRBV6-4; CDR3aa: CASSDSGTGAYNEQFF
j_gene: TRBJ2-3; d_gene: .; v_gene: TRBV7-9; CDR3aa: CASSLSTDTQYF
j_gene: TRBJ1-6; d_gene: .; v_gene: TRBV28; CDR3aa: CASSLSADNSPLHF
j_gene: TRBJ1-1; d_gene: .; v_gene: TRBV5-1; CDR3aa: CASSTGHGTEAFF
j_gene: TRBJ2-6; d_gene: .; v_gene: TRBV24-1; CDR3aa: CATSGGALSGANVLTF
j_gene: TRBJ2-7; d_gene: TRBD2; v_gene: TRBV7-2; CDR3aa: CASSLGTSGRARYEQYF
j_gene: TRBJ1-5; d_gene: .; v_gene: TRBV28; CDR3aa: CARSSRPGRGGAQHF
j_gene: TRBJ2-5; d_gene: .; v_gene: TRBV29-1; CDR3aa: CSVLASQETQYF
j_gene: TRBJ2-7; d_gene: .; v_gene: TRBV29-1; CDR3aa: CSVESGAYEQYF
j_gene: TRBJ1-6; d_gene: .; v_gene: TRBV30; CDR3aa: CAWKWGRSPLHF
j_gene: TRBJ1-1; d_gene: .; v_gene: TRBV29-1; CDR3aa: CSVVVWDEAFF
j_gene: TRBJ1-1; d_gene: .; v_gene: TRBV10-3; CDR3aa: CAISESGGTEAFF
j_gene: TRBJ2-3; d_gene: .; v_gene: TRBV5-1; CDR3aa: CASSLDYNGDTQYF
j_gene: TRBJ1-1; d_gene: .; v_gene: TRBV27; CDR3aa: CASSWSAGGAATEAFF
j_gene: TRBJ2-2; d_gene: .; v_gene: TRBV29-1; CDR3aa: CSVQGTGELFF
j_gene: TRBJ2-1; d_gene: .; v_gene: TRBV5-4; CDR3aa: CASRGGPRNEQFF
j_gene: TRBJ1-1; d_gene: .; v_gene: TRBV6-5; CDR3aa: CASSYFGGETEAFF
j_gene: TRBJ2-7; d_gene: TRBD1; v_gene: TRBV10-2; CDR3aa: CASSESRTGRTYEQYF
j_gene: TRBJ1-5; d_gene: TRBD1; v_gene: TRBV6-5; CDR3aa: CASSYGTGGFQPQHF
j_gene: TRBJ1-1; d_gene: .; v_gene: TRBV5-1; CDR3aa: CASSLLAGPNTEAFF
j_gene: TRBJ2-3; d_gene: .; v_gene: TRBV18; CDR3aa: CASSPTAVATDTQYF
j_gene: TRBJ2-7; d_gene: .; v_gene: TRBV6-5; CDR3aa: CASRRVPNDEQYF
j_gene: TRBJ2-1; d_gene: .; v_gene: TRBV23-1; CDR3aa: CASSQAGTGYNEQFF
j_gene: TRBJ1-1; d_gene: .; v_gene: TRBV6-5; CDR3aa: CASSLVNTEAFF
j_gene: TRBJ1-1; d_gene: .; v_gene: TRBV27; CDR3aa: CASSPPGLMNTEAFF
j_gene: TRBJ1-2; d_gene: .; v_gene: TRBV9; CDR3aa: CASSVGPGEGYTF
j_gene: TRBJ1-1; d_gene: TRBD1; v_gene: TRBV5-1; CDR3aa: CASSDTDRGNTEAFF
j_gene: TRBJ1-5; d_gene: .; v_gene: TRBV28; CDR3aa: CASSLSGFGQPQHF
j_gene: TRBJ1-4; d_gene: TRBD1; v_gene: TRBV7-9; CDR3aa: CASSLQGATNEKLFF
j_gene: TRBJ1-2; d_gene: .; v_gene: TRBV7-9; CDR3aa: CASSHRTEEYTF
j_gene: TRBJ1-2; d_gene: TRBD1; v_gene: TRBV27; CDR3aa: CASSSPDRANYGYTF
j_gene: TRBJ2-7; d_gene: .; v_gene: TRBV27; CDR3aa: CASRDPYEQYF
j_gene: TRBJ1-1; d_gene: TRBD1; v_gene: TRBV7-9; CDR3aa: CASSFYRGSVTEAFF
j_gene: TRBJ2-2; d_gene: TRBD2; v_gene: TRBV19; CDR3aa: CASTPWGGTGELFF
j_gene: TRBJ2-1; d_gene: .; v_gene: TRBV14; CDR3aa: CASTRTASYNEQFF
j_gene: TRBJ2-1; d_gene: .; v_gene: TRBV7-3; CDR3aa: CASSSRSGTRFF
j_gene: TRBJ2-7; d_gene: .; v_gene: TRBV28; CDR3aa: CASSPGSTAHEQYF
j_gene: TRBJ2-1; d_gene: TRBD2; v_gene: TRBV3-1/TRBV3-2; CDR3aa: CASSLLAEGEQFF
j_gene: TRBJ1-2; d_gene: TRBD1; v_gene: TRBV5-4; CDR3aa: CASSRPGGYGYTF
j_gene: TRBJ1-1; d_gene: .; v_gene: TRBV7-9; CDR3aa: CASSSQGGATEAFF
j_gene: TRBJ1-6; d_gene: .; v_gene: TRBV4-2; CDR3aa: CASSQDRGYTPLHF